This is a list of T cell receptor beta chains from one sample in a study of T cell changes during pregnancy in multiple sclerosis. The method was immunoSEQ multiplex PCR; TCRdb's version includes in-frame clones alone and lacks a portion of them. Here the sample spans some 64,000 clones, about 91% being singletons. Specimen: peripheral blood, collected after pregnancy. The receptors were gathered from a female donor with multiple sclerosis, enrolled in a pregnancy study. CDR3s include the opening cysteine and the closing phenylalanine or tryptophan. D genes are given only for firm matches. Rows give clone size only sometimes, using once, few, many, or a class for an expanded clone.

size,V,J,D,DNA,CDR3
-,TRBV29-1,TRBJ2-5,-,TGCAGCTCTAAAATCGGAGGAGGAGAGACCCAGTACTTC,CSSKIGGGETQYF
-,TRBV27,TRBJ1-3,TRBD1,TGTGCCAGCAGTATTACAGGGGGCTCTGGAAACACCATATATTTT,CASSITGGSGNTIYF
once,TRBV4-3,TRBJ2-5,-,TGCGCCAGCAGCCAACCGGGACAACAAGAGACCCAGTACTTC,CASSQPGQQETQYF
once,TRBV7-9,TRBJ1-4,TRBD1,TGTGCCAGCAGCCTACCTCCCGGGACAGCAAATGAAAAACTGTTTTTT,CASSLPPGTANEKLFF
-,TRBV27,TRBJ2-1,-,TGTGCCAGCAGTCTCCAACAGGGTTGGCATGAGCAGTTCTTC,CASSLQQGWHEQFF
-,TRBV6-5,TRBJ2-2,TRBD2,TGTGCCAGCAGTTACCGACCCTATTCAGCGGGAGGGGAGCTGTTTTTT,CASSYRPYSAGGELFF
-,TRBV7-8,TRBJ2-1,-,TGTGCCAGCAGCTTAGCGCCAGGGATCAAATACAATGAGCAGTTCTTC,CASSLAPGIKYNEQFF
-,TRBV6-5,TRBJ2-7,TRBD1,TGTGCCAGCAGTTACGGGACAGGCGGTTACGAGCAGTACTTC,CASSYGTGGYEQYF
once,TRBV6-1,TRBJ1-2,TRBD1,TGTGCCAGCAGTGAAACAGGGGGTCGGATCTATGGCTACACCTTC,CASSETGGRIYGYTF
-,TRBV6-5,TRBJ1-2,TRBD1,TGTGCCAGCACTGGGACAGGGTCGGGGTACTATGGCTACACCTTC,CASTGTGSGYYGYTF
-,TRBV28,TRBJ2-7,TRBD1,TGTGCCAGCATCAAAAAGCCGGACAGGGCTATATCCTACGAGCAGTACTTC,CASIKKPDRAISYEQYF
-,TRBV5-1,TRBJ2-7,TRBD1,TGCGCCAGCAGCTTGGGTACACAGGGGGCCTACGAGCAGTACTTC,CASSLGTQGAYEQYF
-,TRBV4-1,TRBJ2-4,-,TGCGCCAGCAGCCTCCTGACAGGAAAAAACATTCAGTACTTC,CASSLLTGKNIQYF
-,TRBV28,TRBJ2-7,-,TGTGCCAGCAGTTGGGCAGGGTTTAGGGTCGAGCAGTACTTC,CASSWAGFRVEQYF
-,TRBV6-1,TRBJ2-5,TRBD1,TGTGCCAGCAGTGAACAAGGGGAGACAGGGTCTTACGAGACCCAGTACTTC,CASSEQGETGSYETQYF
-,TRBV4-1,TRBJ1-1,TRBD1,TGCGCCAGCAGCCCTCCCAACGACAGGGGTGGCACTGAAGCTTTCTTT,CASSPPNDRGGTEAFF
-,TRBV28,TRBJ2-7,-,TGTGCCAGCAGTTCCCAGGGGCGAAACGAGCAGTACTTC,CASSSQGRNEQYF
-,TRBV11-2,TRBJ2-7,-,TGTGCCAGCAGCCCCCTTAACAGGATAGGGAACTACGAGCAGTACTTC,CASSPLNRIGNYEQYF
-,TRBV7-7,TRBJ2-7,-,TGTGCTAGCAGCTTATCGGCAGGGTATGAGCAGTACTTC,CASSLSAGYEQYF
-,TRBV6-5,TRBJ2-5,-,TGTGCCAGCAGTTACTCGGTACAGCAAGAGACCCAGTACTTC,CASSYSVQQETQYF